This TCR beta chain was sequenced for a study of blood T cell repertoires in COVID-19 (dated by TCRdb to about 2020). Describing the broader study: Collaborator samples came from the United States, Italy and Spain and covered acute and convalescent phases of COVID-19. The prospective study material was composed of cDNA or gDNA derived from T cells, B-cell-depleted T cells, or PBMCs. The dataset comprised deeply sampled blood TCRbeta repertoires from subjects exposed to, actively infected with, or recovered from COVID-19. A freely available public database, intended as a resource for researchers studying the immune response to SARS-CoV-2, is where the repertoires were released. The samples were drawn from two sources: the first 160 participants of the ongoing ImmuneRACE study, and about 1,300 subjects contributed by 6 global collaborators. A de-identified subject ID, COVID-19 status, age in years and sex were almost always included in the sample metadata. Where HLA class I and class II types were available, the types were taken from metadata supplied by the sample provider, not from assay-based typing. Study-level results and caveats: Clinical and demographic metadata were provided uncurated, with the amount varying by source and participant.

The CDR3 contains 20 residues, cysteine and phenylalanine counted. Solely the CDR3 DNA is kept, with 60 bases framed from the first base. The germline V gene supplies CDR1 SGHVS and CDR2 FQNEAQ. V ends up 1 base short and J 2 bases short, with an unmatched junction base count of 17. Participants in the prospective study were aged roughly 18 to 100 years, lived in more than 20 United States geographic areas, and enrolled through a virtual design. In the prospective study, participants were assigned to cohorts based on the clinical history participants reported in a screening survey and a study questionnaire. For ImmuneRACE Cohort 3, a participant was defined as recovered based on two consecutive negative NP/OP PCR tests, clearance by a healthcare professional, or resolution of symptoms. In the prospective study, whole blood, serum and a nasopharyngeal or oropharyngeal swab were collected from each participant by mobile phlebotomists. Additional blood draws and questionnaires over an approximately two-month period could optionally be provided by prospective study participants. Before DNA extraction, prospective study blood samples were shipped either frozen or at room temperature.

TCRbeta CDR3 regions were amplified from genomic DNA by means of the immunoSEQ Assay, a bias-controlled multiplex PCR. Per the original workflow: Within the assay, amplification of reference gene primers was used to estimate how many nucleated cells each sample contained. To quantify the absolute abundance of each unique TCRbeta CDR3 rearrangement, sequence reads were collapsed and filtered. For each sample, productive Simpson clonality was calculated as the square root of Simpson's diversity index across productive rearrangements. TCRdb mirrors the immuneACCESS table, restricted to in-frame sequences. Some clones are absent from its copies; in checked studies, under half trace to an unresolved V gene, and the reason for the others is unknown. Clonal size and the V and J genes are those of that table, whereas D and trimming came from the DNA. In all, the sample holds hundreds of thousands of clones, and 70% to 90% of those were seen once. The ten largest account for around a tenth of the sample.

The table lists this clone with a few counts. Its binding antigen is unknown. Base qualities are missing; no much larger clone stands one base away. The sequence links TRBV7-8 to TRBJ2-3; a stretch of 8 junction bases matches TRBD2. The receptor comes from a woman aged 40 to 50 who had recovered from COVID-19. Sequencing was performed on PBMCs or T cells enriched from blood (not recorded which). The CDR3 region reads CASSLDFPGGAISYTDTQYF. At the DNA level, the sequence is TGTGCCAGCAGCTTAGATTTCCCCGGGGGGGCCATCTCGTACACAGATACGCAGTATTTT.